These 3 T cell receptor beta chains were sequenced from one sample in a study of long-term antiretroviral therapy in people with HIV. Researchers ran immunoSEQ v3.0 at survey level. Clones were sequenced by immunoSEQ multiplex PCR, and TCRdb holds only the in-frame ones, with some missing. Among about 27,000 clones listed, 80% to 90% were seen once. Here the sequenced sample was unsorted PBMCs, taken 3 years after starting antiretroviral therapy. Receptors were obtained from a man in his forties with HIV.

This chain joins TRBV7-8 and TRBJ1-3; D might be TRBD1 (6 bases). The germline gives CDR1 SGHVS, CDR2 FQNEAQ. The CDR3 is 16 amino acids. V was trimmed by 5 bases and J by 0 bases, leaving 14 bases between them. This CDR3 reads CASSPRTVSSGNTIYF. The CDR3, as DNA: TGTGCCAGCAGCCCCCGGACAGTGAGCTCTGGAAACACCATATATTTT.

The V call is TRBV2, the J call TRBJ2-7, with 7 bases aligning to TRBD1. Germline V lookup: CDR1 SNHLY, CDR2 FYNNEI. This CDR3 has 15 residues. The trim removed 5 bases at V and 2 bases at J, leaving 9 bases unmatched. DNA for the CDR3: TGTGCCAGCAGTACCTCCGACAGGGTCCCCTACGAGCAGTACTTC. Translated: CASSTSDRVPYEQYF.

Only one count was recorded for this clone. J is TRBJ2-7 and V is TRBV19, with D possibly matching TRBD2 (6 bases). In germline, CDR1 is LNHDA, CDR2 SQIVND (reference sequence). Deletions cut 5 bases from V and 7 bases from J, with 15 bases between. CDR3 size: 13 residues. The CDR3 region is CASSPAGPREQYF. The CDR3 DNA reads TGTGCCAGTAGTCCCGCGGGGCCAAGGGAGCAGTACTTC. The full variable domain, completed using reference TRBV19 and TRBJ2-7, is DGGITQSPKYLFRKEGQNVTLSCEQNLNHDAMYWYRQDPGQGLRLIYYSQIVNDFQKGDIAEGYSVSREKKESFPLTVTSAQKNPTAFYLCASSPAGPREQYFGPGTRLTVT.